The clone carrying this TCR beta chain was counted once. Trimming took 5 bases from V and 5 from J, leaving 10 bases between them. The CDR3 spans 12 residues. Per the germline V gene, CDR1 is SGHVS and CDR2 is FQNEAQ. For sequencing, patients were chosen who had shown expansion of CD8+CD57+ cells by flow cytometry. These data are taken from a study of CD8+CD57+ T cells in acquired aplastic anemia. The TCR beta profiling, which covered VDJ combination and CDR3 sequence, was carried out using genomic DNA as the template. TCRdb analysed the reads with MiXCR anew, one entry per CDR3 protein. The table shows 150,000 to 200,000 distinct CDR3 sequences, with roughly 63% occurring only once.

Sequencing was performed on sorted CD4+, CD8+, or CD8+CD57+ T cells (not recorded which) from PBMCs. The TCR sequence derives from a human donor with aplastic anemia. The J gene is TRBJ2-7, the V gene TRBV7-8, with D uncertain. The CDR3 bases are TGTGCCAGCAGCCTAATGACGGACGAGCAGTACTTC. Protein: CASSLMTDEQYF.